One and the same sample provided the 15 T cell receptor beta chains below, sequenced in a study of blood T cell repertoires in COVID-19. Sequencing was performed with immunoSEQ multiplex PCR; in TCRdb, only in-frame clones are kept and a portion is missing. The data show 80,000 or so clones, around nine tenths seen once. Sequenced material: peripheral blood. These receptors were taken from a middle-aged man with acute or convalescent COVID-19.

The CDR3 nucleotides are TGTGCCACCAGCAGAGACAGGGGGCTGCTCTATGGCTACACCTTC. Its translation: CATSRDRGLLYGYTF. The gene calls are TRBV15 and TRBJ1-2, with 8 bases matching TRBD1. This CDR3 region has 15 residues. The ends lost 0 bases at V and 4 bases at J; junction bases unmatched: 4. Germline loops: CDR1 LNHNV, CDR2 YYDKDF (reference sequence).

The chain joins TRBV29-1 to TRBJ2-3, with 14 bases that match TRBD2. The CDR3 is made up of 20 amino acids. Unmatched junction bases numbered 15, after V lost 1 base and J lost 3 bases. Germline V gene sequence: CDR1 SQVTM, CDR2 ANQGSEA. The CDR3 DNA reads TGCAGCGTTGAAGGACAGGGTGGACTAGCGGGAGGTGTTTGGACAGATACGCAGTATTTT. Translation: CSVEGQGGLAGGVWTDTQYF.

The CDR3 loop reads CASHTGTNYGYTF. In DNA, the CDR3 is TGTGCCAGTCATACAGGGACTAACTATGGCTACACCTTC. The chain is built from TRBV19 and TRBJ1-2; a weak D match, TRBD1 (6 bases). The CDR3 runs to 13 residues. V shed 8 bases and J shed 0 bases, with 10 bases lying between them. Germline loops: CDR1 LNHDA, CDR2 SQIVND (reference sequence).

V and J are TRBV5-4 and TRBJ2-7; D possibly corresponds to TRBD2 (6 bases). Germline assignment: CDR1 SGHNT and CDR2 YYREEE (reference sequence). Trimming cost V 5 bases and J 2 bases, with 17 bases left between them. The CDR3 is made up of 15 amino acids. Written as DNA, the CDR3 is TGTGCCAGCAGTTGGGGGGTAGGACAAGCCTACGAGCAGTACTTC. It codes for CASSWGVGQAYEQYF.

In DNA form, the CDR3 reads TGTGCCAGCTCACTATTCCTAGAAAGCACAGATACGCAGTATTTT. Its translation: CASSLFLESTDTQYF. The chain carries TRBV18 and TRBJ2-3; D remains ambiguous. The CDR3 has 15 amino acids. Looked up from germline, CDR1 is KGHSH and CDR2 is LQKENI. Trimming removed 4 bases from V and 0 bases from J, with 11 bases in between. Supplemented by reference TRBV18 and TRBJ2-3, the full variable domain reads NAGVMQNPRHLVRRRGQEARLRCSPMKGHSHVYWYRQLPEEGLKFMVYLQKENIIDESGMPKERFSAEFPKEGPSILRIQQVVRGDSAAYFCASSLFLESTDTQYFGPGTRLTVL.

The J gene is TRBJ2-5, the V gene TRBV12-3 or TRBV12-4; possibly TRBD2 for D (5 bases). The germline V and J ends were trimmed by 1 base and 5 bases, with 8 bases remaining between them. The CDR3 consists of 13 residues. This chain's CDR3 is CASSLERGETQYF. The CDR3, as DNA: TGTGCCAGCAGTTTAGAACGCGGGGAGACCCAGTACTTC.

This chain uses TRBV13 with TRBJ2-5, with D perhaps matching TRBD1 (6 bases). From germline, CDR1 is PRHDT and CDR2 FYEKMQ (reference sequence). Trimming cost V 5 bases and J 3 bases, with 16 bases left between them. This CDR3 is built from 15 residues. The DNA for the CDR3 is TGTGCCAGCAGCGCCACACAGGGCCGGGAAGAGACCCAGTACTTC. Translated: CASSATQGREETQYF.

The chain couples TRBV2 to TRBJ1-2; D is undetermined. Per germline, CDR1 SNHLY and CDR2 FYNNEI. Trimming removed 3 bases at V and 1 base at J, with 12 bases between. The CDR3 extends over 15 amino acids. The CDR3 DNA reads TGTGCCAGCAGTGACTTTGGCGGTATTAACTATGGCTACACCTTC. This codes for CASSDFGGINYGYTF.

This chain connects TRBV6-6 to TRBJ1-3; TRBD1 matches at 8 bases. This CDR3 spans 15 amino acids. V was pared by 6 bases and J by 0 bases, with 4 bases of the junction left unmatched. The germline CDR1 and CDR2 sequences are MNHNY and SVGAGI (reference sequence). CDR3 loop: CASSEDRVSGNTIYF. The CDR3 DNA reads as TGTGCCAGCAGCGAGGACAGGGTCTCTGGAAACACCATATATTTT.

The chain combines TRBV19 with TRBJ2-1; no definite D call. Germline CDR1 LNHDA, CDR2 SQIVND (reference sequence). The CDR3 extends over 11 amino acids. The V end was cut by 5 bases, the J end by 6 bases, with 5 bases between. The CDR3 sequence: CASSSSNEQFF. CDR3 bases: TGTGCCAGTAGTTCGTCCAATGAGCAGTTCTTC.

This chain uses TRBV20-1 with TRBJ2-7; possible D gene TRBD1, 5 bases. This CDR3 has 11 amino acids. Germline values: CDR1 DFQATT, CDR2 SNEGSKA (reference sequence). V was cut by 4 bases and J by 3 bases, with 7 bases left in between. The CDR3 DNA follows: TGCAGTGCTATAAGGGGCTACGAGCAGTACTTC. Encoded protein: CSAIRGYEQYF.

V and J are TRBV2 and TRBJ1-6; 7 bases are shared with TRBD1. From germline, CDR1 is SNHLY and CDR2 FYNNEI. The CDR3 totals 14 residues. V was pared by 6 bases and J by 9 bases, with 8 bases of the junction left unmatched. CDR3 loop: CASRGGQTFSPLHF. The CDR3 nucleotides read TGTGCCAGCAGAGGGGGACAGACCTTTTCACCCCTCCACTTT.

The rearrangement links TRBV4-3 to TRBJ1-6; D call uncertain. Germline loops: CDR1 LGHNA, CDR2 YSLEER. V was shortened by 0 bases and J by 0 bases, with 9 bases between the two germline ends. This CDR3 comprises 17 residues. The CDR3 is CASSQDLSSSYNSPLHF. The CDR3 DNA reads TGCGCCAGCAGCCAAGATCTGTCGAGCTCCTATAATTCACCCCTCCACTTT.

This clone occurred a few times. Here the CDR3 reads CASSLVRAEKLFF. The CDR3 DNA sequence: TGTGCCAGCAGCTTAGTACGAGCGGAAAAACTGTTTTTT. The chain couples TRBV7-2 to TRBJ1-4, with D uncertain. Trimming stripped 1 base from V and 8 bases from J, with 8 bases between. This CDR3 has 13 residues. Germline assignment: CDR1 SGHTA and CDR2 FQGNSA. Full variable domain (outside the CDR3, taken from reference TRBV7-2 and TRBJ1-4): GAGVSQSPSNKVTEKGKDVELRCDPISGHTALYWYRQSLGQGLEFLIYFQGNSAPDKSGLPSDRFSAERTGGSVSTLTIQRTQQEDSAVYLCASSLVRAEKLFFGSGTQLSVL.

The genes are TRBV24-1 and TRBJ1-5; D is undetermined. The CDR3 has 13 amino acids. V gave up 9 bases and J gave up 2 bases, with 10 bases separating them. Looked up from germline, CDR1 is KGHDR and CDR2 is SFDVKD. The CDR3 DNA sequence: TGTGCCACCTCCAGCGCAGGCAATCAGCCCCAGCATTTT. It is translated as CATSSAGNQPQHF.